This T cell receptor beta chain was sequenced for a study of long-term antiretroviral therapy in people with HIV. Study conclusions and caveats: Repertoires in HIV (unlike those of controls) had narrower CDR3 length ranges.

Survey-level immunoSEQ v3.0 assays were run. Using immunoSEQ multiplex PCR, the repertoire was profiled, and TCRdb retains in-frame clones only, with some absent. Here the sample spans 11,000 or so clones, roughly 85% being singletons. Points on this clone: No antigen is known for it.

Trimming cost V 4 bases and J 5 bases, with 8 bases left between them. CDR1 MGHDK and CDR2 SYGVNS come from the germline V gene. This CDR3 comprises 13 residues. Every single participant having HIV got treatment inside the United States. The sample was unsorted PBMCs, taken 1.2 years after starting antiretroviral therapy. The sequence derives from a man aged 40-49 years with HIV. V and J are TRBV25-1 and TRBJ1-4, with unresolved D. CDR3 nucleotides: TGTGCCAGCAGTGCACGGATAAATGAAAAACTGTTTTTT. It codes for CASSARINEKLFF.